The 8 T cell receptor beta chains presented below share a single source sample, sequenced in a study of patients and donors after allogeneic stem cell transplantation. TCRdb independently ran MiXCR on the RT-PCR reads; one entry per CDR3 protein. Of 40,000 to 45,000 distinct CDR3 sequences listed, under 35% were seen once; the top ten hold around 72%. The sample taken for sequencing was blood, either unsorted or a sorted T cell fraction (not recorded which). The receptor set was obtained from a human donor who was either an allogeneic HSCT recipient or a stem cell or donor lymphocyte infusion donor (not recorded which). It is not recorded whose cells these are; they may come from a transplant donor.

The V and J genes are TRBV27 and TRBJ1-4; possible D gene TRBD1, 5 bases. The CDR3 spans 14 residues. V lost 5 bases and J lost 7, with 14 bases in between. The germline V gene encodes CDR1 MNHEY and CDR2 SMNVEV (reference sequence). The CDR3 DNA reads as TGTGCCAGCAGTCCGTCGAGGGGAGGTGAAAAACTGTTTTTT. Residues: CASSPSRGGEKLFF. The complete variable domain, with remaining parts taken from reference TRBV27 and TRBJ1-4, reads EAQVTQNPRYLITVTGKKLTVTCSQNMNHEYMSWYRQDPGLGLRQIYYSMNVEVTDKGDVPEGYKVSRKEKRNFPLILESPSPNQTSLYFCASSPSRGGEKLFFGSGTQLSVL.

V gene TRBV27 combines with J gene TRBJ1-2; D perhaps matches TRBD1 (6 bases). CDR3 length equals 17 residues. V was clipped by 0 bases and J by 0 bases, with 14 bases between them. Germline V CDR1 and CDR2: MNHEY, SMNVEV (reference sequence). The DNA for the CDR3 is TGTGCCAGCAGTTTATCTCCCGGGGGCGGCCCTAACTATGGCTACACCTTC. It codes for CASSLSPGGGPNYGYTF.

This clonotype was observed a handful of times. The DNA of the CDR3 is TGTGCCAGCAGCTTGGTCAGGGGGGGAGAGACCCAGTACTTC. Translating gives CASSLVRGGETQYF. The genes are TRBV7-2 and TRBJ2-5; D could derive from TRBD1 or TRBD2 (7 bases each). Germline V gives CDR1 SGHTA, CDR2 FQGNSA. CDR3 length: 14 residues. V lost 3 bases and J 4 bases, leaving 12 bases between the germline ends.

This clonotype was seen many times. V usage is TRBV5-1 and J usage is TRBJ1-2; 8 nucleotides agree with TRBD1. The germline gives CDR1 SGHRS, CDR2 YFSETQ. V was clipped by 4 bases and J by 1 base; unmatched bases: 6. There are 15 residues in the CDR3. CDR3 nucleotides: TGCGCCAGCAGCCGGGACAGGCGGGATAACTATGGCTACACCTTC. Translating it yields CASSRDRRDNYGYTF.

The chain recombines TRBV5-1 with TRBJ2-7, with TRBD1 matching over 11 bases. Trimming at V came to 1 base and at J to 3 bases, leaving 6 bases not matched to a gene. This CDR3 is 16 amino acids long. Germline V gene sequence: CDR1 SGHRS, CDR2 YFSETQ. CDR3 DNA sequence: TGCGCCAGCAGCTTGCGCGGGACAGGGGGTCGCTACGAGCAGTACTTC. Amino acids: CASSLRGTGGRYEQYF.

There are many counts of this clonotype. The gene calls are TRBV9 and TRBJ1-5; D is uncertain. CDR1 and CDR2 (germline): SGDLS, YYNGEE. The ends were cut back, 4 bases at V and 6 bases at J, with 14 bases in the middle. The CDR3 length is 14 residues. The CDR3 loop is CASSNQVSGQPQHF. CDR3 bases: TGTGCCAGCAGCAATCAGGTCTCCGGTCAGCCCCAGCATTTT.

The V and J genes are TRBV20-1 and TRBJ2-7; 9 nucleotides line up with TRBD2. After removal of 3 bases from V and 6 bases from J, the junction contained 6 bases not matched to a gene. The germline V gene has CDR1 DFQATT and CDR2 SNEGSKA (reference sequence). The CDR3 totals 13 residues. The CDR3 DNA sequence: TGCAGTGCTAGGGACGGACTAGCGCTCGAGCAGTACTTC. It specifies CSARDGLALEQYF.

This clonotype has a count of ten or more. The chain recombines TRBV12-3 or TRBV12-4 with TRBJ1-2; D is ambiguous. V was pared by 6 bases and J by 3 bases, with 8 bases between. This CDR3 spans 12 amino acids. The CDR3 reads CASRSSYYGYTF. The CDR3 DNA follows: TGTGCCAGCAGGTCCTCCTACTATGGCTACACCTTC.